This T cell receptor beta chain was retrieved from a study of T cells in Graves' hyperthyroidism and ophthalmopathy. Study-wide points: Ophthalmopathy was told apart from stable hyperthyroidism by a 13 V-J model. Blood also contained most expanded thyroid clonotypes above 0.001.

Patients were excluded for uncontrolled infection, other autoimmune disease, pregnancy or lactation. Source material for PBMCs was 10 ml fresh peripheral blood. This clonotype was recorded at least ten times. Its matching antigen is unknown. Germline V gives CDR1 SGHKS, CDR2 YYEKEE (reference sequence). V lost 4 bases and J 0 bases, leaving 16 bases between the germline ends. The CDR3 is made up of 16 amino acids. Amplification of TCR beta CDR3 regions used RNA as the template. The TCR CDR3 first-round RT-PCR relied on the HTBI primer set. Via MiXCR, TCRdb re-called the multiplex PCR reads, giving one row per CDR3 protein. Among over 150,000 distinct CDR3 sequences, about a sixth were seen once, and the ten largest hold roughly 49%.

The chain joins TRBV5-5 to TRBJ2-5; D might be TRBD2 (5 bases). This sequence was found in a woman aged 50 to 65 with Graves' hyperthyroidism. Sequenced input: blood. The CDR3 loop reads CASSRPQRTYQETQYF. The DNA for the CDR3 is TGTGCCAGCAGCCGCCCCCAGCGGACGTACCAAGAGACCCAGTACTTC.